The T cell receptor (beta chain) under discussion was sequenced for a study of regulatory T cells in long-lasting Graves disease. This clonotype was recorded many times. CDR1 is LGHDT and CDR2 is YNNKEL in the germline V gene (reference sequence). With 3 bases clipped from V and 6 bases from J, the junction kept 10 bases outside the gene matches. There are 16 residues in the CDR3. Documented time point: newly diagnosed GD, antithyroid drugs for less than 3 months. Extracted RNA from PBMCs served as the source of the TCR library. CDR3-region Arm-PCR and iRepertoire HTBI primers produced the TCR beta libraries. TCRdb re-analysed the multiplex PCR reads in MiXCR, keeping a single row per CDR3 protein. Of fewer than 550,000 distinct CDR3 sequences in the sample, around 15% were seen once. The same sample was also used in a study of T cells in Graves' hyperthyroidism and ophthalmopathy.

The chain combines TRBV3-1 with TRBJ2-2; 7 nucleotides align to TRBD1. The source material was peripheral blood mononuclear cells (PBMCs), sampled at new diagnosis, from a patient treated with antithyroid drugs. This sequence was found in a woman in her late teens or twenties with Graves disease. The CDR3 DNA is TGTGCCAGCAGCCACCCGGAACGACAGGGCTCCGGGGAGCTGTTTTTT. Protein product: CASSHPERQGSGELFF.